The 19 T cell receptor beta chains reported below all come from one sample, sequenced in a study of identical twins. TCRdb used MiXCR to reprocess the 5' RACE reads, holding one entry per CDR3 protein. In the table there are 400,000 to 500,000 distinct CDR3 sequences, around an eighth of which are singletons. The same data also contributed to another study, on yellow fever vaccine responses in identical twins.

Source material: CD4+ T cells sorted from blood. Every receptor here comes from a woman under 30 in good health.

This chain joins TRBV24-1 and TRBJ2-1; D ambiguous. V was clipped by 8 bases and J by 6 bases, with 10 bases between them. CDR3 length: 12 residues. The germline gives CDR1 KGHDR, CDR2 SFDVKD. The CDR3 coding sequence is TGTGCCACCACCTCCAACGCCAATGAGCAGTTCTTC. Its translation is CATTSNANEQFF.

The chain recombines TRBV5-1 with TRBJ2-7; 11 positions match TRBD1. From germline, CDR1 is SGHRS and CDR2 YFSETQ. This CDR3 has 13 residues. V was pared by 3 bases and J by 7 bases, with 3 bases of the junction left unmatched. The CDR3 bases are TGCGCCAGCAGCTCCGGACAGGGGGCTGAGCAGTACTTC. The encoded protein is CASSSGQGAEQYF.

The table lists this clonotype with a few counts. This chain links TRBV29-1 with TRBJ2-7; D unclear. Germline CDR1 SQVTM, CDR2 ANQGSEA. This CDR3 is built from 14 residues. V was clipped by 6 bases and J by 3 bases, with 18 bases between them. The CDR3 DNA follows: TGCAGCGTCCTTCCCCAGAGACTTGGCTACGAGCAGTACTTC. The encoded protein is CSVLPQRLGYEQYF.

This chain joins TRBV7-9 and TRBJ2-7; 7 bases align to TRBD1. From germline, CDR1 is SEHNR and CDR2 FQNEAQ (reference sequence). The CDR3 loop spans 14 amino acids. V shed 4 bases, J shed 5 bases, and the junction held 8 bases outside the gene matches. CDR3 sequence: CASSYRGPSNEQYF. The CDR3 coding sequence is TGTGCCAGCAGCTACAGGGGTCCGTCCAACGAGCAGTACTTC.

This clonotype was picked up one time. The J gene is TRBJ2-7, the V gene TRBV23-1; 7 bases match TRBD1. TRBV23-1 is an ORF; its function is uncertain. Trimming took 7 bases from V and 6 from J; bases not matched to a gene: 9. The CDR3 consists of 13 residues. CDR3 sequence: CASKRTQGIEQYF. The CDR3 coding sequence is TGCGCCAGCAAACGAACACAGGGGATCGAGCAGTACTTC.

The V call is TRBV29-1, the J call TRBJ1-1, with D unclear. This CDR3 spans 12 amino acids. Germline V CDR1 and CDR2: SQVTM, ANQGSEA. Trimming cost V 7 bases and J 1 base, with 10 bases left between them. CDR3 sequence reads: CSARFPNTEAFF. DNA of the CDR3: TGCAGCGCCCGATTCCCGAACACTGAAGCTTTCTTT. The whole variable domain, filled in from reference TRBV29-1 and TRBJ1-1, reads SAVISQKPSRDICQRGTSLTIQCQVDSQVTMMFWYRQQPGQSLTLIATANQGSEATYESGFVIDKFPISRPNLTFSTLTVSNMSPEDSSIYLCSARFPNTEAFFGQGTRLTVV.

This clonotype was counted many times. This chain connects TRBV5-1 to TRBJ2-1, with a tentative D call TRBD1 (6 bases). V gave up 1 base and J gave up 4 bases, with 12 bases separating them. The CDR3 is 15 residues long. Germline V gene data show CDR1 as SGHRS and CDR2 as YFSETQ. The CDR3 region has the DNA TGCGCCAGCAGCTTGTTGGGACAAGATTACAATGAGCAGTTCTTC. Translating it yields CASSLLGQDYNEQFF.

Only a few counts were recorded for this clonotype. This chain uses TRBV7-2 with TRBJ1-2; the D is unclear. With 1 base removed from V and 7 bases from J, the gap between germline ends came to 13 bases. The CDR3 length is 14 residues. Germline assignment: CDR1 SGHTA and CDR2 FQGNSA. The CDR3 sequence is CASSLVSASSGYTF. In nucleotides, the CDR3 is TGTGCCAGCAGCTTAGTGAGTGCCAGCAGTGGCTACACCTTC.

The V call is TRBV11-2, the J call TRBJ1-1, with D tentatively TRBD1 (6 bases). Trimming pared 4 bases from V and 8 bases from J, leaving 17 bases between. Germline V gene lookup returns CDR1 SGHAT and CDR2 FQNNGV. The CDR3 totals 14 residues. CDR3 sequence reads: CASSSGGRGAEAFF. CDR3 DNA: TGTGCCAGCAGCTCGGGGGGAAGGGGGGCCGAAGCTTTCTTT.

The chain employs TRBV2 and TRBJ2-5; either TRBD1 or TRBD2 may supply D (5 bases each). Per germline, CDR1 SNHLY and CDR2 FYNNEI. The V gene lost 7 bases and the J gene lost 9 bases, with 18 bases spanning the gap. This CDR3 is built from 13 residues. CDR3 bases: TGTGCCAGCATAATACGGGGCTGGGATCCCCAGTACTTC. This sequence encodes CASIIRGWDPQYF. Using reference TRBV2 and TRBJ2-5 for the parts outside the CDR3, the full variable domain is EPEVTQTPSHQVTQMGQEVILRCVPISNHLYFYWYRQILGQKVEFLVSFYNNEISEKSEIFDDQFSVERPDGSNFTLKIRSTKLEDSAMYFCASIIRGWDPQYFGPGTRLLVL.

The chain uses TRBV5-1 and TRBJ2-5; 8 bases match TRBD1. Germline CDR1 SGHRS, CDR2 YFSETQ. The V gene end was trimmed by 6 bases and the J gene end by 3 bases; junction bases not matched to a gene: 7. The CDR3 spans 14 residues. The CDR3 DNA reads as TGCGCCAGCAAGATAAAGGACAGGGAAGAGACCCAGTACTTC. Translation gives CASKIKDREETQYF.

The V and J genes are TRBV4-2 and TRBJ1-1; a weak D match, TRBD1 (6 bases). CDR1 LGHNA and CDR2 YNFKEQ come from the germline V gene. The CDR3 loop spans 15 amino acids. The germline V and J ends were trimmed by 0 bases and 7 bases, with 15 bases remaining between them. CDR3 amino acids: CASSQESGQSHEAFF. The CDR3 DNA is TGTGCCAGCAGCCAAGAGTCAGGACAGTCCCATGAAGCTTTCTTT.

This clonotype was found a few times. The CDR3 spells CASSPQTANYGYTF. The CDR3 region has the DNA TGTGCCAGCTCACCACAGACAGCGAACTATGGCTACACCTTC. The chain links TRBV18 to TRBJ1-2, with D maybe TRBD1 (5 bases). V lost 1 base, J lost 2 bases, and 8 bases lay in between. In germline, CDR1 is KGHSH, CDR2 LQKENI. The CDR3 length is 14 residues.

V and J are TRBV24-1 and TRBJ2-3, with a weak D call TRBD1 (5 bases). The CDR3 has 14 amino acids. Germline V gives CDR1 KGHDR, CDR2 SFDVKD. The V gene lost 2 bases and the J gene lost 6 bases, with 11 bases spanning the gap. The CDR3 DNA is TGTGCCACCAGTGATTCTTCTAGGGGCGATACGCAGTATTTT. Residues: CATSDSSRGDTQYF.

This clonotype was observed many times. The chain is built from TRBV10-3 and TRBJ2-5; 8 bases fit TRBD1. J was trimmed by 4 bases and V by 10 bases; bases with no gene match: 2. This CDR3 is built from 11 residues. Germline assignment: CDR1 ENHRY and CDR2 SYGVKD. The CDR3 reads CANGQGETQYF. DNA of the CDR3: TGTGCCAATGGACAGGGAGAGACCCAGTACTTC.

This clonotype was seen a few times. J is TRBJ2-7 and V is TRBV7-9, with D perhaps matching TRBD2 (5 bases). Germline V lookup: CDR1 SEHNR, CDR2 FQNEAQ (reference sequence). The CDR3 loop spans 13 amino acids. The V end was cut by 5 bases, the J end by 2 bases, with 10 bases between. CDR3 sequence reads: CASSTSNPYEQYF. The DNA for the CDR3 is TGTGCCAGCAGCACTAGTAATCCCTACGAGCAGTACTTC. Full variable domain (missing parts from reference TRBV7-9 and TRBJ2-7): DTGVSQNPRHKITKRGQNVTFRCDPISEHNRLYWYRQTLGQGPEFLTYFQNEAQLEKSRLLSDRFSAERPKGSFSTLEIQRTEQGDSAMYLCASSTSNPYEQYFGPGTRLTVT.

The chain combines TRBV19 with TRBJ1-1; the D is unclear. Trimming shortened V by 4 bases and J by 3 bases, and 12 bases separated the two germline ends. Germline loops: CDR1 LNHDA, CDR2 SQIVND (reference sequence). The CDR3 extends over 14 amino acids. The CDR3 here is CASSTTVLDTEAFF. The CDR3 DNA sequence: TGTGCCAGTAGTACCACAGTACTCGACACTGAAGCTTTCTTT.

The genes are TRBV5-1 and TRBJ2-3, with D unresolved. CDR3 size: 13 residues. CDR1 is SGHRS, CDR2 YFSETQ, per germline. V lost 3 bases and J lost 0, with 5 bases in between. This CDR3 reads CASSSVSTDTQYF. In DNA form, the CDR3 reads TGCGCCAGCAGCTCCGTTAGCACAGATACGCAGTATTTT.

This chain joins TRBV6-1 and TRBJ2-3, with D possibly being TRBD1 (6 bases). Between the trimmed V and J ends, which lost 2 bases and 5 bases, there was a span of 14 bases. Germline CDR1 MNHNS, CDR2 SASEGT. This CDR3 comprises 15 residues. CDR3: CASSETGSVVDTQYF. CDR3 in DNA: TGTGCCAGCAGTGAAACAGGGTCTGTGGTAGATACGCAGTATTTT.